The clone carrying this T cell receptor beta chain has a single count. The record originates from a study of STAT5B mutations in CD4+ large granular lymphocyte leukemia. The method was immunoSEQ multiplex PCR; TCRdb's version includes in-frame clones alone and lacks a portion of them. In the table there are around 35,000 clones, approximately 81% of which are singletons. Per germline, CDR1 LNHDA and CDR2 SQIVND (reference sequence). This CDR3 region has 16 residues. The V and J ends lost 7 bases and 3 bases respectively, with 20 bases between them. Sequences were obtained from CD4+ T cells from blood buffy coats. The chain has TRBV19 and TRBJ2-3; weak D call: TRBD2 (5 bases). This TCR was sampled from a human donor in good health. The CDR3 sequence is CASKAVTLGWTDTQYF. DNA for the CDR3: TGTGCCAGTAAAGCGGTCACTTTAGGTTGGACAGATACGCAGTATTTT.